Listed below are T cell receptor beta chains from one sample, sequenced in a study of cytomegalovirus exposure and HLA in healthy donors. Sequencing used immunoSEQ multiplex PCR; TCRdb keeps in-frame clones, though not all of them. There are about 82,000 clones in the sample; around four fifths occur only once, and 6.2% lies in the top ten. The sequenced sample consisted of PBMCs. These receptors came from a woman aged 45 to 65 in good health and CMV-seropositive. Each CDR3 is given without its conserved first and last residue.

v_call cdr3_aa
TRBV7-9 ASSLSVSNQPQH
TRBV10-2 ASRLGHLGDEQF
TRBV5-6 ASSFVRGSDTQY
TRBV5-1 ASSLRAPETQY
TRBV2 ASSEVEGLAGGVITDTQY
TRBV4-2 ASSQSGGFYNEQF
TRBV6-1 ASSPTRNTEAF
TRBV11-2 ASTAGVFTGELF
TRBV6-1 ASSEISVQISYNEQF
TRBV19 ASTDSYYGYT
TRBV28 ASSALGFESTDTQY
TRBV6-6 ASRMGGGDQPQH
TRBV28 ATKGGTTSYDEQY
TRBV9 ASSGWPAYNEQF
TRBV5-6 ASSSGLVNDEQF
TRBV7-2 ASSPQGTTNEKLF
TRBV25-1 ASSEFKRVSGADTQY
TRBV2 ACEPGQGVEDEKLF
TRBV18 ASSPGQGRANYGYT
TRBV18 ASSLINDRGNEQF
TRBV7-9 ASSPQGPNTGELF
TRBV6-5 ASRLAGVFYNEQF
TRBV10-1 ASHLRYPGIIETQY
TRBV25-1 ASSEFLSYEQY
TRBV6-6 ASSLRGRDTQY
TRBV2 ASSEGAYEKLF
TRBV27 ASRNQGQSQETQY
TRBV5-1 ASSLGAGTSGSTDTQY
TRBV19 ASSSRDSPYEQY
TRBV18 ASSPGQGRGYT
TRBV7-9 ASSLRAANTEAF
TRBV10-3 ATRESYEQY
TRBV15 ATSSGDRGTDTQY
TRBV7-2 ASSNRRGHTQY
TRBV19 ASSQVYSNQPQH
TRBV27 ASRSVRQGINYGYT
TRBV29-1 SVLRLARITDTQY
TRBV10-3 AIGQGDTEAF
TRBV6-5 ASSTGAQPQH
TRBV5-1 ASSLHGTVNTEAF
TRBV19 ASSATQGAYEQY
TRBV28 ASSGTSRGAAYNEQF
TRBV4-2 ASSPGTGGFAGELF
TRBV7-2 ASRSGSQAASTDTQY
TRBV19 ATRASGHQSSGANVLT
TRBV27 ASSYARAGEQY
TRBV28 ASTRLSGSEAGELF
TRBV9 ASSAHHSGSSYNEQF
TRBV19 ASSIELAGEQF
TRBV29-1 SGTGTN
TRBV2 ASGQGGGETQY
TRBV30 AWSWAGGLETQY
TRBV4-2 ASSLLTSGSSETQY
TRBV6-5 ASSNFETQY
TRBV4-1 ASSQPDREDQPQH
TRBV2 ASIRSRGGSSYEQY
TRBV19 ASASRATGTTNEKLF
TRBV18 ASSRIRENTEAF
TRBV7-9 ASSASGQLYTEAF
TRBV11-3 ASSSGQGGNYGYT